These 22 T cell receptor beta chains came from one sample sequenced in a study of blood T cell repertoires in COVID-19. The assay was immunoSEQ multiplex PCR, and TCRdb's table has in-frame clones only and misses some. The sample consists of 350,000 to 400,000 clones, roughly 90% of them appearing once. The sample taken for sequencing was peripheral blood. All receptors derive from a woman in her twenties or thirties with COVID-19, enrolled during active disease.

This chain uses TRBV5-5 with TRBJ2-3, with D tentatively TRBD1 (5 bases). Germline V gene sequence: CDR1 SGHKS, CDR2 YYEKEE (reference sequence). The V end lost 3 bases, the J end lost 3 bases, and 17 bases lay between the germline ends. The CDR3 consists of 16 residues. The CDR3 sequence is CASSSQAPRVTDTQYF. CDR3 in DNA: TGTGCCAGCAGCTCCCAGGCCCCCAGGGTAACAGATACGCAGTATTTT.

This sequence joins TRBV30 and TRBJ1-6; D may be TRBD1 (6 bases). Trimming pared 4 bases from V and 1 base from J, leaving 14 bases between. Germline V gene lookup returns CDR1 GTSNPN and CDR2 SVGIG (reference sequence). The CDR3 has 16 amino acids. CDR3 amino acids: CAWTTGLGSYNSPLHF. The CDR3 nucleotides read TGTGCCTGGACTACAGGGCTCGGATCCTATAATTCACCCCTCCACTTT.

The rearrangement joins TRBV11-3 to TRBJ2-5, with TRBD2 identical over 7 bases. Germline CDR1 and CDR2: SGHNT and YENEEA. The length of the CDR3 is 13 residues. Losses at the gene ends were 11 bases for V and 5 bases for J; bases not matched to a gene: 11. The CDR3 DNA follows: TGTGCCGGAACGCGGGGGTATGGTGAGACCCAGTACTTC. It encodes CAGTRGYGETQYF.

V usage is TRBV27 and J usage is TRBJ2-7; possible D gene TRBD1, 6 bases. Germline CDR1 MNHEY, CDR2 SMNVEV (reference sequence). V was cut by 0 bases and J by 3 bases, with 9 bases left in between. The CDR3 is 14 amino acids. The chain's CDR3 is CASSLSGQRYEQYF. CDR3 bases: TGTGCCAGCAGTTTATCAGGACAGCGCTACGAGCAGTACTTC.

The rearrangement uses TRBV19 and TRBJ2-7, with a tentative D call TRBD1 (6 bases). Per germline, CDR1 LNHDA and CDR2 SQIVND (reference sequence). The germline V and J ends were trimmed by 6 bases and 3 bases, with 15 bases remaining between them. This CDR3 has 14 amino acids. CDR3 sequence: CASRPGHLRYEQYF. Written as DNA, the CDR3 is TGTGCCAGTAGGCCGGGACACCTTCGCTACGAGCAGTACTTC.

A single count supports this clone. The chain combines TRBV4-1 with TRBJ2-2; tentative D call: TRBD2 (6 bases). The CDR3 sequence is 17 residues long. Germline CDR1 MGHRA, CDR2 YSYEKL. Trimming cost V 1 base and J 1 base, with 13 bases left between them. The CDR3 coding sequence is TGCGCCAGCAGCCAAGGGGTTCCGGGGGTGAACACCGGGGAGCTGTTTTTT. This gives the protein CASSQGVPGVNTGELFF.

The rearrangement links TRBV13 to TRBJ2-7; possible D gene TRBD2, 5 bases. Germline lookup yields CDR1 PRHDT and CDR2 FYEKMQ (reference sequence). This CDR3 has 14 residues. The V end lost 5 bases, the J end lost 5 bases, and 16 bases lay between the germline ends. The CDR3 loop reads CASSPNVRADEQYF. CDR3 nucleotide sequence: TGTGCCAGCAGCCCTAATGTGCGGGCGGACGAGCAGTACTTC. The full variable domain, in which reference TRBV13 and TRBJ2-7 provide the parts outside the CDR3, is AAGVIQSPRHLIKEKRETATLKCYPIPRHDTVYWYQQGPGQDPQFLISFYEKMQSDKGSIPDRFSAQQFSDYHSELNMSSLELGDSALYFCASSPNVRADEQYFGPGTRLTVT.

The chain uses TRBV27 and TRBJ1-2; TRBD1 is a possible D gene (5 bases). The CDR3 totals 13 residues. The V gene lost 4 bases and the J gene lost 4 bases, with 10 bases spanning the gap. From germline, CDR1 is MNHEY and CDR2 SMNVEV (reference sequence). CDR3 in amino acids: CASSWDSRYGYTF. Here the CDR3 DNA reads TGTGCCAGCAGTTGGGACTCTCGCTATGGCTACACCTTC.

This chain connects TRBV4-3 to TRBJ2-1, with 10 positions matching TRBD2. Trimming at V came to 0 bases and at J to 9 bases, leaving 8 bases not matched to a gene. The CDR3 totals 16 residues. Looked up from germline, CDR1 is LGHNA and CDR2 is YSLEER. The CDR3: CASSQEAGGAPPEQFF. In DNA, the CDR3 is TGCGCCAGCAGCCAAGAAGCGGGGGGGGCCCCCCCTGAGCAGTTCTTC.

This clone has only a few counts. The chain combines TRBV12-3 or TRBV12-4 with TRBJ1-2; maybe TRBD1 (6 bases). V was cut by 6 bases and J by 6 bases, with 11 bases left in between. This CDR3 is 12 amino acids long. This chain's CDR3 is CASSLDRHGYTF. Written as DNA, the CDR3 is TGTGCCAGCAGCCTGGACAGACATGGCTACACCTTC.

The chain links TRBV9 to TRBJ2-1, with TRBD2 matching over 10 bases. Germline lookup yields CDR1 SGDLS and CDR2 YYNGEE. Trimming took 0 bases from V and 8 from J; bases not matched to a gene: 2. CDR3 length equals 14 residues. In nucleotides, the CDR3 is TGTGCCAGCAGCGTAGTGGGGACTAGCGATGAGCAGTTCTTC. Amino acids: CASSVVGTSDEQFF.

This rearrangement joins TRBV30 to TRBJ1-5; 9 bases align to TRBD1. CDR1 is GTSNPN and CDR2 is SVGIG in the germline V gene (reference sequence). The CDR3 covers 17 residues. Unmatched junction bases numbered 12, after V lost 2 bases and J lost 4 bases. The CDR3 spells CAWSKGLVQGANQPQHF. Here the CDR3 DNA reads TGTGCCTGGAGTAAGGGTCTGGTACAGGGGGCAAATCAGCCCCAGCATTTT. Variable domain in full (rest from reference TRBV30 and TRBJ1-5): SQTIHQWPATLVQPVGSPLSLECTVEGTSNPNLYWYRQAAGRGLQLLFYSVGIGQISSEVPQNLSASRPQDRQFILSSKKLLLSDSGFYLCAWSKGLVQGANQPQHFGDGTRLSIL.

The chain joins TRBV30 to TRBJ2-5; 9 nucleotides agree with TRBD1. The CDR3 totals 14 residues. Germline CDR1 and CDR2: GTSNPN and SVGIG (reference sequence). V lost 2 bases and J lost 5; bases outside the gene matches: 6. The CDR3 coding sequence is TGTGCCTGGAGTACGGGACAGGGCCGGGAGACCCAGTACTTC. Amino acid sequence: CAWSTGQGRETQYF.

The chain couples TRBV19 to TRBJ2-7; D possibly corresponds to TRBD1 (6 bases). With 4 bases removed from V and 5 bases from J, the gap between germline ends came to 12 bases. This CDR3 contains 13 residues. Germline assignment: CDR1 LNHDA and CDR2 SQIVND (reference sequence). The CDR3 loop is CASSNTRTDEQYF. The CDR3, as DNA: TGTGCCAGTAGTAATACTCGGACAGACGAGCAGTACTTC.

The rearrangement uses TRBV12-3 or TRBV12-4 and TRBJ1-2, with 8 bases fitting TRBD1. The CDR3 runs to 13 residues. V lost 1 base to trimming and J lost 5 bases; unmatched junction nucleotides: 0. The CDR3 nucleotides read TGTGCCAGCAGTTTAGACAGGGGGTATGGCTACACCTTC. Its protein is CASSLDRGYGYTF.

As regards this clone: A junction end diverges from the germline sequence, so it may reflect a read error. The rearrangement links TRBV12-3 or TRBV12-4 to TRBJ2-3; a weak D match, TRBD1 (6 bases). The CDR3 contains 12 residues. CDR3 protein: CASSSGTPIANF. DNA of the CDR3: TGTGCCAGCAGTTCCGGGACACCCATCGCGAATTTT.

J is TRBJ2-3 and V is TRBV5-6; maybe TRBD2 (6 bases). Trimming took 4 bases from V and 6 from J, leaving 15 bases between them. Germline CDR1 SGHDT, CDR2 YYEEEE. This CDR3 spans 14 amino acids. CDR3 loop: CASSQTSVADTQYF. As DNA, the CDR3 is TGTGCCAGCAGCCAGACTAGTGTTGCCGATACGCAGTATTTT. Full variable domain (outside the CDR3, taken from reference TRBV5-6 and TRBJ2-3): DAGVTQSPTHLIKTRGQQVTLRCSPKSGHDTVSWYQQALGQGPQFIFQYYEEEERQRGNFPDRFSGHQFPNYSSELNVNALLLGDSALYLCASSQTSVADTQYFGPGTRLTVL.

The chain carries TRBV6-5 and TRBJ2-7; D uncertain. Germline loops: CDR1 MNHEY, CDR2 SVGAGI. This CDR3 is built from 16 residues. V gave up 1 base and J gave up 2 bases, with 15 bases separating them. CDR3 amino acids: CASSYLILGRAYEQYF. CDR3 DNA: TGTGCCAGCAGTTACTTGATTTTGGGCAGAGCCTACGAGCAGTACTTC.

This chain connects TRBV28 to TRBJ2-5, with TRBD2 as a possible D gene (5 bases). The V end lost 2 bases, the J end lost 5 bases, and 24 bases lay between the germline ends. The CDR3 loop spans 18 amino acids. Germline CDR1 MDHEN, CDR2 SYDVKM. The CDR3 DNA follows: TGTGCCAGCAGTTTAGCGCCGGGGTCTCAATCCCCCAAGGAGACCCAGTACTTC. Encoded protein: CASSLAPGSQSPKETQYF.

CDR3 in DNA: TGTGCCAGCAGCCAGGACAGCTTTGGAAACACCATATATTTT. Protein: CASSQDSFGNTIYF. The chain recombines TRBV7-2 with TRBJ1-3, with D tentatively TRBD1 (6 bases). The CDR3 is made up of 14 amino acids. Germline V gives CDR1 SGHTA, CDR2 FQGNSA. Trimming took 5 bases from V and 3 from J, leaving 11 bases between them.

The chain carries TRBV4-2 and TRBJ2-3; 11 positions agree with TRBD2. From germline, CDR1 is LGHNA and CDR2 YNFKEQ. This CDR3 is built from 17 residues. With V trimmed by 0 bases and J by 5 bases, 7 bases remained unmatched. Here the CDR3 DNA reads TGTGCCAGCAGCCAAGAACCTAGCGGGGGGCCTAAAGATACGCAGTATTTT. This codes for CASSQEPSGGPKDTQYF.

The chain couples TRBV11-2 to TRBJ1-2, with 9 bases that match TRBD1. Trimming at V came to 4 bases and at J to 8 bases, leaving 5 bases not matched to a gene. The V gene's germline CDR1 is SGHAT and CDR2 FQNNGV. This CDR3 contains 13 residues. The CDR3 sequence is CASSSQGARGYTF. For the CDR3, the DNA is TGTGCCAGCAGCTCACAGGGGGCGCGGGGCTACACCTTC.